This entry lists 17 T cell receptor beta chains sequenced from one sample in a study of human T cells and chemical hapten exposure. TCRdb processed the RACE reads anew with MiXCR; each CDR3 protein has one entry. The sample lists around 350,000 distinct CDR3 sequences, 5% to 6.5% occurring once. Time point noted: pre-sensitization, week 0. Treatment here: therapeutic diphenylcyclopropenone sensitization with weekly scalp DPC. Source: whole blood, taken in connection with sensitization to the hapten diphenylcyclopropenone (DPC). The origin of the receptors is a young woman with alopecia areata. Some clones in this sample may be carry-over from other donors' samples.

This clonotype was observed at least ten times. The chain has TRBV11-2 and TRBJ2-4, with D perhaps matching TRBD2 (5 bases). CDR3 length: 13 residues. Trimming cost V 5 bases and J 8 bases, with 13 bases left between them. CDR1 SGHAT and CDR2 FQNNGV come from the germline V gene. The CDR3 region is CASSPPGYDIQYF. CDR3 DNA sequence: TGTGCCAGCAGCCCCCCGGGGTACGACATTCAGTACTTC.

This clonotype was picked up many times. The CDR3 sequence is CASSLVGDTEAFF. Here the CDR3 DNA reads TGTGCCAGCAGCTTGGTAGGGGACACTGAAGCTTTCTTT. The V and J genes are TRBV7-9 and TRBJ1-1; TRBD1 might be the D (5 bases). The CDR3 consists of 13 residues. Germline V gene sequence: CDR1 SEHNR, CDR2 FQNEAQ (reference sequence). V was trimmed by 3 bases and J by 3 bases, leaving 8 bases between them.

This clonotype was observed many times. The rearrangement links TRBV29-1 to TRBJ2-3; the D gene is possibly TRBD2 (6 bases). Per the germline V gene, CDR1 is SQVTM and CDR2 is ANQGSEA. The V and J ends lost 3 bases and 2 bases respectively, with 9 bases between them. The CDR3 covers 13 residues. The CDR3 nucleotides are TGCAGCGTTGAGGGGGGTCTCACAGATACGCAGTATTTT. Residues: CSVEGGLTDTQYF.

The gene calls are TRBV7-8 and TRBJ1-2; D gene uncertain. V shed 2 bases and J shed 1 base, with 8 bases lying between them. CDR1 SGHVS and CDR2 FQNEAQ come from the germline V gene. The CDR3 has 14 amino acids. The CDR3 reads CASSLWGFNYGYTF. CDR3 coding DNA: TGTGCCAGCAGCTTATGGGGTTTTAACTATGGCTACACCTTC.

In its sample, this clonotype was seen many times. The CDR3 loop is CASSPPRGAVGYTF. DNA of the CDR3: TGTGCCAGCAGCCCGCCGAGGGGGGCCGTGGGCTACACCTTC. The chain combines TRBV13 with TRBJ1-2; tentative D call: TRBD1 (6 bases). The germline V and J ends were trimmed by 5 bases and 8 bases, with 18 bases remaining between them. CDR3 length: 14 amino acids. The germline gives CDR1 PRHDT, CDR2 FYEKMQ (reference sequence).

This clonotype showed up many times. The V and J genes are TRBV14 and TRBJ2-3; D remains unclear. Germline V gives CDR1 SGHDN, CDR2 FVKESK. Trimming took off 2 bases at V and 4 bases at J, with 19 bases between the two ends. The CDR3 loop spans 17 amino acids. Here the CDR3 reads CASSQTWGPPGADTQYF. The CDR3 DNA reads TGTGCCAGCAGCCAAACCTGGGGTCCTCCCGGTGCAGATACGCAGTATTTT.

The V call is TRBV6-2 or TRBV6-3, the J call TRBJ2-7, with D perhaps matching TRBD1 (6 bases). The germline gives CDR1 MNHEY, CDR2 SVGEGT. This CDR3 contains 14 residues. The V gene lost 7 bases and the J gene lost 5 bases, with 18 bases spanning the gap. CDR3 nucleotides: TGTGCCAGCAAAGGCCGAACAGGGAAGCACGAGCAGTACTTC. Translation gives CASKGRTGKHEQYF.

The sample holds many counts of this clonotype. The genes are TRBV12-5 and TRBJ1-1, with 7 bases that match TRBD1. V lost 1 base, J lost 6 bases, and 14 bases stayed unmatched. Germline assignment: CDR1 LGHNT and CDR2 FRNRAP. This CDR3 comprises 17 residues. The CDR3 here is CASGLGTYRGRAPEAFF. Here the CDR3 DNA reads TGTGCTAGTGGTTTGGGAACATACAGGGGCAGGGCTCCTGAAGCTTTCTTT. The full variable domain, completed using reference TRBV12-5 and TRBJ1-1, is DARVTQTPRHKVTEMGQEVTMRCQPILGHNTVFWYRQTMMQGLELLAYFRNRAPLDDSGMPKDRFSAEMPDATLATLKIQPSEPRDSAVYFCASGLGTYRGRAPEAFFGQGTRLTVV.

There are a few counts of this clonotype. The genes are TRBV27 and TRBJ1-4; tentative D call: TRBD1 (5 bases). The CDR3 consists of 14 residues. V was cut by 1 base and J by 7 bases, with 10 bases left in between. Per germline, CDR1 MNHEY and CDR2 SMNVEV (reference sequence). The CDR3 nucleotides read TGTGCCAGCAGTTTATGGGGGTCTAGTGAAAAACTGTTTTTT. Protein: CASSLWGSSEKLFF.

The V gene is TRBV6-5, the J gene TRBJ2-3; TRBD1 might be the D (6 bases). Germline V gives CDR1 MNHEY, CDR2 SVGAGI. The length of the CDR3 is 14 residues. Trimming removed 7 bases at V and 4 bases at J, with 15 bases between. The CDR3 sequence: CASMLLGAPDTQYF. In nucleotides, the CDR3 is TGTGCCAGCATGTTACTGGGGGCCCCAGATACGCAGTATTTT.

This clonotype was detected ten times or more. The rearrangement links TRBV10-3 to TRBJ2-1; TRBD2 agrees at 8 bases. The CDR3 has 17 residues. V was clipped by 5 bases and J by 8 bases; unmatched bases: 17. CDR1 and CDR2 (germline): ENHRY, SYGVKD. The CDR3 region is CAISTTPGLDLSDEQFF. The CDR3, as DNA: TGTGCCATCAGTACCACACCGGGACTAGACTTAAGCGATGAGCAGTTCTTC.

In its sample, this clonotype was seen many times. The J gene is TRBJ2-5, the V gene TRBV5-1, with 8 bases aligning to TRBD2. Per the germline V gene, CDR1 is SGHRS and CDR2 is YFSETQ. CDR3 length: 15 residues. The trim removed 6 bases at V and 1 base at J, leaving 8 bases unmatched. The CDR3 is CASNLGLVRQETQYF. The CDR3 DNA reads TGCGCCAGCAACCTGGGACTAGTGCGCCAAGAGACCCAGTACTTC.

The sample holds many counts of this clonotype. This chain uses TRBV7-8 with TRBJ1-5, with 9 bases matching TRBD1. The CDR3 runs to 16 residues. Germline CDR1 is SGHVS and CDR2 is FQNEAQ. Unmatched junction bases numbered 6, after V lost 1 base and J lost 5 bases. The CDR3 bases are TGTGCCAGCAGCTTAGATGAGGACAGGGGCTATCAGCCCCAGCATTTT. Amino acid sequence: CASSLDEDRGYQPQHF.

The rearrangement joins TRBV15 to TRBJ1-6, with D hard to call. The CDR3 length is 15 residues. Germline assignment: CDR1 LNHNV and CDR2 YYDKDF (reference sequence). V was clipped by 0 bases and J by 6 bases, with 9 bases between them. The CDR3 here is CATSRERSTNSPLHF. The CDR3 coding sequence is TGTGCCACCAGCAGAGAAAGGAGCACTAATTCACCCCTCCACTTT.

This clonotype has at least ten counts. The chain has TRBV12-3 or TRBV12-4 and TRBJ2-7; D may correspond to TRBD1 or TRBD2 (6 bases each). The CDR3 is 14 amino acids. With 6 bases removed from V and 3 bases from J, the gap between germline ends came to 15 bases. The CDR3 sequence is CASSPPRDNYEQYF. The CDR3 DNA reads as TGTGCCAGCAGCCCCCCGCGGGACAACTACGAGCAGTACTTC.

This clonotype has at least ten counts. J is TRBJ1-1 and V is TRBV5-5, with unresolved D. The CDR3 is 14 amino acids. Trimming removed 0 bases at V and 1 base at J, with 7 bases between. Per the germline V gene, CDR1 is SGHKS and CDR2 is YYEKEE (reference sequence). The DNA for the CDR3 is TGTGCCAGCAGCTTGGGGTGGGGGAACACTGAAGCTTTCTTT. Translating gives CASSLGWGNTEAFF.

This clonotype was seen ten or more times. The rearrangement uses TRBV28 and TRBJ1-1, with unresolved D. The CDR3 is 14 amino acids. Germline lookup yields CDR1 MDHEN and CDR2 SYDVKM. V dropped 2 bases and J dropped 2 bases, with 9 bases sitting between them. This chain's CDR3 is CASSLTNGNTEAFF. DNA of the CDR3: TGTGCCAGCAGTTTAACGAACGGTAACACTGAAGCTTTCTTT.